This T cell receptor (beta chain) is drawn from a study of T cells after yellow fever vaccination. Regarding the study as a whole: Among primary-vaccination clones, most reappeared after the booster, at 95% to 96% for CD4 and more than 75% for CD8. Peak timing came faster in the weaker secondary response, day 5 versus 15. Within FACS-sorted repertoires, abundant clonotypes contaminating from the bulk population could be present.

This clonotype appeared many times. The antigen remains unidentified. TCRdb itself ran the 5' RACE reads through MiXCR, one entry per CDR3 protein. The profile shows about 430,000 distinct CDR3 sequences, about 17% of them singletons. This CDR3 has 14 amino acids. Germline V gene data show CDR1 as SGHAT and CDR2 as FQNNGV. Trimming stripped 5 bases from V and 2 bases from J, with 12 bases between. This TCR came from a man younger than 35 who received the YFV17D yellow fever vaccine. The rearrangement joins TRBV11-2 to TRBJ1-1, with D possibly TRBD1 on 5 matching bases. The sequences come from PBMCs, collected before the yellow fever booster vaccination. CDR3 nucleotide sequence: TGTGCCAGCAGCCCTACGGGGGGAAACACTGAAGCTTTCTTT. This translates into CASSPTGGNTEAFF.